This T cell receptor (beta chain) was retrieved from a study of CD8 T cells in ankylosing spondylitis. Whole-study findings and limits: Significant enrichment of disease-linked clones was reported in matched ankylosing spondylitis synovial fluid. There was a TCR beta motif, made of eight highly homologous variants, that appeared characteristic of ankylosing spondylitis blood.

This clonotype has a handful of counts. As yet, its antigen is unknown. Germline CDR1 is PRHDT and CDR2 is FYEKMQ (reference sequence). The V end was cut by 4 bases, the J end by 2 bases, with 14 bases between. The CDR3 is 15 amino acids. TCRdb called the 5' RACE reads again in MiXCR, with one record for every CDR3 protein. The sample yields 100,000 or so distinct CDR3 sequences, roughly 10% seen once. This sequence joins TRBV13 and TRBJ1-2, with D hard to call. The receptor was derived from a male donor with ankylosing spondylitis. Sample: blood, either unsorted or a sorted T cell fraction (not recorded which). CDR3 sequence reads: CASSSVDVPNYGYTF. The CDR3 bases are TGTGCCAGCAGCTCTGTCGATGTGCCCAACTATGGCTACACCTTC. The variable domain in full, with the rest retrieved from reference TRBV13 and TRBJ1-2, is AAGVIQSPRHLIKEKRETATLKCYPIPRHDTVYWYQQGPGQDPQFLISFYEKMQSDKGSIPDRFSAQQFSDYHSELNMSSLELGDSALYFCASSSVDVPNYGYTFGSGTRLTVV.